Sequencing of this T cell receptor (beta chain) was carried out in a study of radiation and T cells in renal cell carcinoma. Documented time point: blood 4 weeks post-SBRT, at nephrectomy. The treatment is: 15 Gy SBRT to primary tumor, nephrectomy 4 weeks later. Nephrectomy followed 15 Gy stereotactic body radiation by 4 weeks. After SBRT, blood was collected at 2 and 4 weeks, plus baseline. Profiled with immunoSEQ multiplex PCR; TCRdb holds only in-frame clones, not every one. The sample has over 120,000 clones; 75% to 90% are singletons. This CDR3 has 15 residues. The junction had 1 base not matched to a gene; V was cut back by 1 base and J by 2 bases. The germline V gene has CDR1 WSHSY and CDR2 SAAADI.

The chain is built from TRBV10-2 and TRBJ2-7; TRBD2 matches 11 bases. This clonotype was sampled from a woman aged 45-65 years with renal cell carcinoma. The sequences come from blood, collected from a patient whose treatment included radiotherapy and nephrectomy. The CDR3 spells CASSELLAGAYEQYF. CDR3 nucleotides: TGCGCCAGCAGTGAGTTACTAGCGGGAGCCTACGAGCAGTACTTC.